This is a list of T cell receptor beta chains from one sample in a study of cytomegalovirus exposure and HLA in healthy donors. Repertoires were generated with immunoSEQ multiplex PCR, while TCRdb's copy carries only in-frame clones and drops some. The sample lists more than 200,000 clones; around 83% were seen once. Sequencing used PBMCs. The source is a girl aged 5 to 17 in good health and CMV-seronegative. Both conserved end residues are part of each CDR3. Fields, in order: J gene, V gene, clone size, D gene, CDR3 protein, CDR3 DNA. The D gene is left open where the match is weak. The size of a clone is reported for some rows only, either as once, few or many, or as a class for expanded clones.

>TRBJ1-4|TRBV19|.|TRBD1
CASSRQGAKGKLFF
TGTGCCAGTAGTAGACAGGGCGCTAAAGGAAAACTGTTTTTT
>TRBJ1-1|TRBV27|.|.
CASSFRGKVTEAFF
TGTGCCAGCAGTTTCCGCGGGAAGGTTACTGAAGCTTTCTTT
>TRBJ1-4|TRBV6-5|few|TRBD1
CASSYGTARNEKLFF
TGTGCCAGCAGTTACGGGACAGCCCGTAATGAAAAACTGTTTTTT
>TRBJ2-3|TRBV5-1|.|.
CASSHTDTQYF
TGCGCCAGCAGCCACACAGATACGCAGTATTTT
>TRBJ1-2|TRBV4-2|.|.
CASSQGQVVYGYTF
TGTGCCAGCAGCCAAGGACAGGTGGTCTATGGCTACACCTTC
>TRBJ1-1|TRBV28|.|.
CASSLYIQNTEAFF
TGTGCCAGCAGTTTATACATCCAGAACACTGAAGCTTTCTTT
>TRBJ2-2|TRBV15|.|TRBD1
CATSRPGGAGTGELFF
TGTGCCACCAGCAGGCCAGGGGGCGCGGGCACCGGGGAGCTGTTTTTT
>TRBJ2-1|TRBV7-3|once|TRBD2
CASSPSGRADREQFF
TGTGCCAGCAGTCCGAGCGGGAGGGCCGATCGTGAGCAGTTCTTC
>TRBJ2-1|TRBV27|.|TRBD1
CASRSGQGTYNEQFF
TGTGCCAGCAGGTCGGGACAGGGGACCTACAATGAGCAGTTCTTC
>TRBJ1-6|TRBV5-5|.|.
CASSLLREGPPLHF
TGTGCCAGCAGCTTGTTGAGGGAAGGGCCACCCCTCCACTTT
>TRBJ2-5|TRBV7-9|.|.
CASSARWTEQETQYF
TGTGCCAGCAGCGCTCGGTGGACAGAACAAGAGACCCAGTACTTC
>TRBJ2-5|TRBV30|.|.
CAWRIRGDHKRGETQYF
TGTGCCTGGAGAATCCGAGGTGATCACAAACGGGGGGAGACCCAGTACTTC
>TRBJ2-5|TRBV15|.|TRBD1
CATSRDRDRGVRTQYF
TGTGCCACCAGCAGAGATAGGGACAGGGGTGTAAGGACCCAGTACTTC
>TRBJ2-1|TRBV7-3|.|TRBD2
CASSPGPNLAGHEQFF
TGTGCCAGCAGCCCGGGACCCAACCTAGCGGGTCATGAGCAGTTCTTC
>TRBJ2-3|TRBV5-1|.|.
CASSLWGVVGTSTDTQYF
TGCGCCAGCAGCTTGTGGGGAGTAGTCGGGACTAGCACAGATACGCAGTATTTT
>TRBJ1-3|TRBV27|once|.
CARKRAGAGNTIYF
TGTGCCAGGAAACGCGCGGGGGCTGGAAACACCATATATTTT
>TRBJ1-2|TRBV6-5|once|.
CASSYSGGNYGYTF
TGTGCCAGCAGTTACTCTGGGGGGAACTATGGCTACACCTTC
>TRBJ1-5|TRBV6-6|.|.
CASSSMDQPQHF
TGTGCCAGCAGCTCTATGGATCAGCCCCAGCATTTT
>TRBJ2-1|TRBV5-1|few|TRBD2
CASSWGLADYNEQFF
TGCGCCAGCAGCTGGGGACTAGCAGACTACAATGAGCAGTTCTTC
>TRBJ2-7|TRBV30|.|.
CAWSVRESMGYEQYF
TGTGCCTGGAGTGTACGGGAAAGTATGGGTTACGAGCAGTACTTC
>TRBJ2-1|TRBV19|.|TRBD2
CASSIVLGLAGDYNEQFF
TGTGCCAGTAGTATAGTATTGGGACTAGCGGGAGATTACAATGAGCAGTTCTTC
>TRBJ2-1|TRBV27|.|TRBD1
CASSLEGQGKEVFF
TGTGCCAGCAGTCTGGAGGGACAGGGAAAAGAGGTGTTCTTC
>TRBJ2-7|TRBV15|once|.
CATSRVLTGPYEQYF
TGTGCCACCAGCAGAGTACTAACAGGGCCTTACGAGCAGTACTTC
>TRBJ2-2|TRBV9|once|TRBD1
CASSDPGQGATGELFF
TGTGCCAGCAGCGATCCGGGACAGGGGGCCACCGGGGAGCTGTTTTTT
>TRBJ1-2|TRBV4-3|few|.
CASSQETGGNYGYTF
TGCGCCAGCAGCCAAGAAACGGGGGGCAACTATGGCTACACCTTC
>TRBJ2-1|TRBV5-1|once|.
CASSSGPDAYVGEQFF
TGCGCCAGCAGCTCTGGGCCAGATGCCTACGTGGGTGAGCAGTTCTTC
>TRBJ1-3|TRBV4-3|.|.
CASSQDVSGGLGNTIYF
TGCGCCAGCAGCCAAGACGTGTCGGGGGGTCTTGGAAACACCATATATTTT
>TRBJ1-1|TRBV27|once|.
CASRGGMNTEAFF
TGTGCCAGCAGGGGAGGGATGAACACTGAAGCTTTCTTT
>TRBJ2-7|TRBV9|.|.
CASSVGGLNYEQYF
TGTGCCAGCAGCGTAGGAGGGCTGAACTACGAGCAGTACTTC
>TRBJ2-1|TRBV5-1|.|TRBD1
CASSSTKGQGSYNEQFF
TGCGCCAGCAGCTCAACAAAGGGACAGGGGTCCTACAATGAGCAGTTCTTC
>TRBJ1-5|TRBV6-6|few|TRBD1
CASSKQGVVEQPQHF
TGTGCCAGCAGTAAACAGGGGGTAGTCGAGCAGCCCCAGCATTTT
>TRBJ2-7|TRBV28|.|.
CASSLSGGWSYEQYF
TGTGCCAGCAGTTTAAGTGGGGGCTGGTCCTACGAGCAGTACTTC
>TRBJ2-7|TRBV5-6|.|TRBD1
CASSATGQGFAEQYF
TGTGCCAGCAGCGCCACGGGACAGGGGTTTGCCGAGCAGTACTTC
>TRBJ2-2|TRBV19|.|TRBD2
CASSILLADTGELFF
TGTGCCAGTAGTATTTTGCTAGCGGATACCGGGGAGCTGTTTTTT
>TRBJ1-4|TRBV5-1|once|.
CASSLDTSNEKLFF
TGCGCCAGCAGCTTGGATACCAGTAATGAAAAACTGTTTTTT
>TRBJ1-5|TRBV5-5|.|.
CASSFGGSSNQPQHF
TGTGCCAGCAGCTTCGGAGGGTCCAGCAATCAGCCCCAGCATTTT
>TRBJ1-1|TRBV5-5|.|TRBD1
CASSPGTGNTEAFF
TGTGCCAGCAGCCCCGGGACAGGGAACACTGAAGCTTTCTTT
>TRBJ1-2|TRBV28|.|.
CASSLGAYGYTF
TGTGCCAGCAGTTTAGGGGCGTATGGCTACACCTTC
>TRBJ2-7|TRBV30|.|.
CAWSLGAYEQYF
TGTGCCTGGAGCCTCGGGGCCTACGAGCAGTACTTC
>TRBJ2-3|TRBV19|.|TRBD2
CASRSGGASNTQYF
TGTGCCAGTAGAAGCGGGGGGGCCTCCAATACGCAGTATTTT
>TRBJ2-2|TRBV6-9|.|TRBD2
CASGRLTWTSGENTGELFF
TGTGCCAGCGGCAGGCTCACTTGGACTAGCGGGGAGAACACCGGGGAGCTGTTTTTT
>TRBJ1-2|TRBV5-5|.|TRBD1
CASSRQGDYGYTF
TGTGCCAGCAGCAGACAGGGGGACTATGGCTACACCTTC
>TRBJ2-7|TRBV27|.|TRBD1
CASSYLGTGTYEQYF
TGTGCCAGCAGTTACCTGGGGACAGGTACCTACGAGCAGTACTTC
>TRBJ2-1|TRBV9|.|TRBD2
CASSPRRGRVPSGLNNEQFF
TGTGCCAGCAGCCCTAGAAGAGGGAGGGTCCCTAGCGGCTTAAACAATGAGCAGTTCTTC
>TRBJ2-7|TRBV15|few|.
CATSRRDFSYEQYF
TGTGCCACCAGCAGACGGGACTTCTCCTACGAGCAGTACTTC
>TRBJ1-2|TRBV7-2|.|TRBD1
CASSRTGWDYGYTF
TGTGCCAGCAGTCGGACAGGGTGGGACTATGGCTACACCTTC
>TRBJ1-1|TRBV29-1|.|TRBD1
CSGSRGPRNTEAFF
TGCAGCGGGAGTAGGGGGCCCCGGAACACTGAAGCTTTCTTT
>TRBJ2-5|TRBV5-6|few|.
CASSPRTPEGKYF
TGTGCCAGCAGCCCGAGGACCCCGGAGGGGAAGTACTTC
>TRBJ2-5|TRBV2|.|.
CASREVQETQYF
TGTGCCAGCCGGGAAGTACAAGAGACCCAGTACTTC
>TRBJ2-7|TRBV9|.|TRBD2
CASSQGIQREGSPYEQYF
TGTGCCAGCAGCCAAGGGATCCAGCGGGAGGGCTCCCCCTACGAGCAGTACTTC
>TRBJ1-5|TRBV10-3|once|TRBD1
CAIRQGLNQPQHF
TGTGCCATCAGACAGGGGCTCAATCAGCCCCAGCATTTT
>TRBJ2-7|TRBV28|.|.
CASSTVRGSYEQYF
TGTGCCAGCAGCACCGTCCGGGGGTCGTACGAGCAGTACTTC